This TCR beta chain was identified in a study of blood T cell repertoires in COVID-19. The wider study: Samples representing acute and convalescent COVID-19 were sourced from the United States, Italy and Spain.

Deletions cut 3 bases from V and 0 bases from J, with 6 bases between. The CDR3 is made up of 14 amino acids. Per the germline V gene, CDR1 is MDHEN and CDR2 is SYDVKM. Assay: immunoSEQ multiplex PCR; the TCRdb copy retains only in-frame clones and omits some. Among approximately 76,000 clones listed, around nine tenths were seen once. The chain carries TRBV28 and TRBJ1-3; D ambiguous. The sample taken for sequencing was peripheral blood. This TCR was recovered from a woman aged 60-70 years with acute or convalescent COVID-19. The CDR3 loop is CASSFGHSGNTIYF. For the CDR3, the DNA is TGTGCCAGCAGTTTTGGGCACTCTGGAAACACCATATATTTT.